The 25 T cell receptor beta chains below come from one sample, sequenced in a study of blood T cell repertoires in COVID-19. Assay used: immunoSEQ multiplex PCR; TCRdb lists only in-frame clones, some missing. The table shows 250,000 to 300,000 clones, with around nine tenths occurring only once. The sample consisted of peripheral blood. These receptors were taken from a woman aged 60-70 years with acute or convalescent COVID-19.

As concerns this clone: This same CDR3 is encoded by further DNA sequences in the sample. The genes are TRBV5-4 and TRBJ1-1, with D perhaps TRBD1 (5 bases). The CDR3 has 14 residues. Germline CDR1 SGHNT, CDR2 YYREEE (reference sequence). Trimming took 0 bases from V and 5 from J, leaving 11 bases between them. As DNA, the CDR3 is TGTGCCAGCAGCTTGGGCGCGGGGGGAACTGAAGCTTTCTTT. Translating it yields CASSLGAGGTEAFF.

The chain carries TRBV14 and TRBJ2-7; D is perhaps TRBD1 (6 bases). This CDR3 spans 15 amino acids. Germline V gene lookup returns CDR1 SGHDN and CDR2 FVKESK. V was shortened by 0 bases and J by 3 bases, with 12 bases between the two germline ends. CDR3 sequence reads: CASSQDTLQGYEQYF. CDR3 DNA: TGTGCCAGCAGCCAAGATACTCTACAGGGCTACGAGCAGTACTTC.

The chain's CDR3 is CASRLGGETQYF. CDR3 sequence (DNA): TGTGCCAGCAGACTGGGGGGGGAGACCCAGTACTTC. The V and J genes are TRBV28 and TRBJ2-5, with 7 bases lining up with TRBD2. The trim removed 6 bases at V and 5 bases at J, leaving 3 bases unmatched. The CDR3 loop spans 12 amino acids. CDR1 and CDR2 from the germline V gene are MDHEN and SYDVKM.

The chain combines TRBV6-5 with TRBJ1-5, with TRBD1 matching 7 bases. The germline CDR1 and CDR2 sequences are MNHEY and SVGAGI. V shed 9 bases and J 0 bases; nucleotides not matched to a gene: 5. The CDR3 runs to 14 residues. CDR3 nucleotide sequence: TGTGCCAGTGGGGGGACAGATAGCAATCAGCCCCAGCATTTT. Amino acids: CASGGTDSNQPQHF.

The chain has TRBV9 and TRBJ2-3; D ambiguous. Germline CDR1 SGDLS, CDR2 YYNGEE. CDR3 length: 14 residues. Trimming pared 0 bases from V and 3 bases from J, leaving 8 bases between. CDR3 loop: CASSVATRTDTQYF. In DNA form, the CDR3 reads TGTGCCAGCAGCGTAGCTACGAGAACAGATACGCAGTATTTT.

This chain uses TRBV24-1 with TRBJ2-7, with D perhaps TRBD1 (7 bases). Germline CDR1 KGHDR, CDR2 SFDVKD. The V end was cut by 7 bases, the J end by 5 bases, with 32 bases between. This CDR3 is built from 19 residues. This chain's CDR3 is CATSLGVSGTASGEDEQYF. DNA for the CDR3: TGTGCCACCAGCCTGGGGGTTTCCGGGACAGCTTCAGGGGAGGACGAGCAGTACTTC.

The chain carries TRBV19 and TRBJ1-1; 7 bases agree with TRBD1. This CDR3 is built from 16 residues. Germline V gives CDR1 LNHDA, CDR2 SQIVND (reference sequence). With 2 bases clipped from V and 0 bases from J, the junction kept 6 bases outside the gene matches. CDR3 amino acids: CASSIRQGAMNTEAFF. CDR3 nucleotide sequence: TGTGCCAGTAGTATAAGACAGGGCGCCATGAACACTGAAGCTTTCTTT.

V is TRBV12-3 or TRBV12-4 and J is TRBJ2-1; 7 bases map to TRBD1. V shed 7 bases and J 4 bases; nucleotides not matched to a gene: 4. CDR3 size: 13 residues. The DNA of the CDR3 is TGTGCCAGCACCACCAGGGGGTACAATGAGCAGTTCTTC. Translation gives CASTTRGYNEQFF.

The rearrangement links TRBV10-3 to TRBJ2-3; TRBD1 aligns across 7 bases. V was pared by 5 bases and J by 1 base, with 6 bases of the junction left unmatched. In germline, CDR1 is ENHRY, CDR2 SYGVKD. The CDR3 contains 15 residues. The CDR3 here is CAISRLGQGTDTQYF. The CDR3 DNA reads as TGTGCCATCAGTCGCCTTGGACAGGGCACAGATACGCAGTATTTT.

The chain is built from TRBV30 and TRBJ1-5; D call uncertain. Trimming removed 3 bases from V and 2 bases from J, with 8 bases in between. The germline gives CDR1 GTSNPN, CDR2 SVGIG (reference sequence). CDR3 length: 13 residues. The CDR3 nucleotides are TGTGCCTGGAGGGCATCCCGCAATCAGCCCCAGCATTTT. It encodes CAWRASRNQPQHF. The whole variable domain, remainder taken from reference TRBV30 and TRBJ1-5, is SQTIHQWPATLVQPVGSPLSLECTVEGTSNPNLYWYRQAAGRGLQLLFYSVGIGQISSEVPQNLSASRPQDRQFILSSKKLLLSDSGFYLCAWRASRNQPQHFGDGTRLSIL.

On this clone itself: The junction does not match germline at one end; this may be a read error. The J gene is TRBJ2-2, the V gene TRBV7-6; 7 nucleotides match TRBD1. The CDR3 runs to 16 residues. Germline lookup yields CDR1 SGHVS and CDR2 FNYEAQ. The CDR3 sequence is CTSSLARTGNTGELFF. CDR3 bases: TGTACCAGCAGCTTAGCGAGGACAGGGAACACCGGGGAGCTGTTTTTT.

The genes are TRBV5-4 and TRBJ2-1, with 12 bases identical to TRBD2. Germline trimming cut 0 bases from V and 7 bases from J; bases unmatched to any gene: 2. Per the germline V gene, CDR1 is SGHNT and CDR2 is YYREEE (reference sequence). This CDR3 is 15 amino acids long. The CDR3 loop is CASSLASGGANEQFF. The CDR3 DNA reads TGTGCCAGCAGCTTGGCTAGCGGGGGGGCGAATGAGCAGTTCTTC. The entire variable domain, with the rest obtained from reference TRBV5-4 and TRBJ2-1, is as follows: ETGVTQSPTHLIKTRGQQVTLRCSSQSGHNTVSWYQQALGQGPQFIFQYYREEENGRGNFPPRFSGLQFPNYSSELNVNALELDDSALYLCASSLASGGANEQFFGPGTRLTVL.

The chain combines TRBV6-2 or TRBV6-3 with TRBJ1-1; D is unresolved. The germline CDR1 and CDR2 sequences are MNHEY and SVGEGT. This CDR3 region has 13 residues. Trimming pared 5 bases from V and 5 bases from J, leaving 12 bases between. The CDR3 DNA follows: TGTGCCAGCAGTCTTATGAGGGAAACTGAAGCTTTCTTT. This sequence encodes CASSLMRETEAFF.

This chain uses TRBV19 with TRBJ2-3, with 9 nucleotides matching TRBD1. V was pared by 9 bases and J by 4 bases, with 5 bases of the junction left unmatched. The germline V gene encodes CDR1 LNHDA and CDR2 SQIVND (reference sequence). The length of the CDR3 is 13 residues. CDR3 amino acids: CASGQGWADTQYF. The CDR3 nucleotides read TGTGCCAGCGGACAGGGGTGGGCAGATACGCAGTATTTT.

This clone came up once. This sequence joins TRBV2 and TRBJ1-1; 8 bases are shared with TRBD1. The germline V gene has CDR1 SNHLY and CDR2 FYNNEI. Unmatched junction bases numbered 10, after V lost 8 bases and J lost 5 bases. The CDR3 is made up of 14 amino acids. Here the CDR3 DNA reads TGTGCCAGCCCGAAGGGGCAGGGGGCGACTGAAGCTTTCTTT. It yields the protein CASPKGQGATEAFF.

The chain is built from TRBV18 and TRBJ1-1; tentatively, D is TRBD1 (6 bases). Trimming took 3 bases from V and 0 from J, leaving 11 bases between them. Germline CDR1 KGHSH, CDR2 LQKENI. This CDR3 spans 15 amino acids. The CDR3 DNA is TGTGCCAGCTCACCCCGAACAGGGTTGAACACTGAAGCTTTCTTT. This gives the protein CASSPRTGLNTEAFF. Variable domain in full (rest from reference TRBV18 and TRBJ1-1): NAGVMQNPRHLVRRRGQEARLRCSPMKGHSHVYWYRQLPEEGLKFMVYLQKENIIDESGMPKERFSAEFPKEGPSILRIQQVVRGDSAAYFCASSPRTGLNTEAFFGQGTRLTVV.

This sequence joins TRBV28 and TRBJ1-5, with a tentative D call TRBD1 (5 bases). The ends were cut back, 11 bases at V and 3 bases at J, with 14 bases in the middle. Germline CDR1 is MDHEN and CDR2 is SYDVKM. The CDR3 has 13 residues. In DNA, the CDR3 is TGTGCCGAACAAGGGGCCTACAATCAGCCCCAGCATTTT. Its translation: CAEQGAYNQPQHF.

This clone has only one observation. The J gene is TRBJ2-2, the V gene TRBV7-3, with 10 bases matching TRBD2. This CDR3 has 16 amino acids. Germline loops: CDR1 SGHTA, CDR2 FQGTGA. With V trimmed by 5 bases and J by 2 bases, 5 bases remained unmatched. The CDR3 reads CASSTIAGGNTGELFF. The CDR3 DNA sequence: TGTGCCAGCAGCACCATAGCGGGAGGTAACACCGGGGAGCTGTTTTTT.

This rearrangement joins TRBV5-4 to TRBJ1-4, with 7 bases fitting TRBD1. The CDR3 contains 14 residues. From germline, CDR1 is SGHNT and CDR2 YYREEE (reference sequence). Trimming removed 2 bases from V and 7 bases from J; junction bases left unmatched: 5. DNA of the CDR3: TGTGCCAGCAGCTTAGGGGGCTCGGGTGAAAAACTGTTTTTT. It encodes CASSLGGSGEKLFF.

The rearrangement joins TRBV28 to TRBJ1-5; D not resolved. The CDR3 is 14 amino acids. The germline V gene encodes CDR1 MDHEN and CDR2 SYDVKM. Trimming shortened V by 1 base and J by 1 base, and 5 bases separated the two germline ends. CDR3 loop: CASSLSLSNQPQHF. CDR3 nucleotide sequence: TGTGCCAGCAGTTTATCTTTGAGCAATCAGCCCCAGCATTTT.

The chain carries TRBV15 and TRBJ2-7; TRBD2 matches 7 bases. The V gene's germline CDR1 is LNHNV and CDR2 YYDKDF (reference sequence). This CDR3 region has 18 residues. V shed 1 base and J 2 bases; nucleotides not matched to a gene: 14. Here the CDR3 reads CATSRAVLNSGPTYEQYF. DNA of the CDR3: TGTGCCACCAGCAGAGCGGTACTAAATAGCGGGCCCACCTACGAGCAGTACTTC.

J is TRBJ2-7 and V is TRBV30, with 7 bases lining up with TRBD2. The V and J ends lost 2 bases and 0 bases, in that order; junction bases with no gene match: 7. CDR3 size: 15 residues. Germline CDR1 and CDR2: GTSNPN and SVGIG (reference sequence). The CDR3 spells CAWSNSGRSSYEQYF. The CDR3 nucleotides read TGTGCCTGGAGTAATAGCGGGCGGAGCTCCTACGAGCAGTACTTC.

The CDR3: CASSSHGGQPGNTIYF. The CDR3, as DNA: TGTGCCAGCAGCTCCCACGGGGGTCAGCCTGGAAACACCATATATTTT. V and J are TRBV7-6 and TRBJ1-3, with D perhaps matching TRBD1 (5 bases). Germline V gene lookup returns CDR1 SGHVS and CDR2 FNYEAQ. Trimming took 4 bases from V and 2 from J, leaving 15 bases between them. CDR3 length: 16 residues.

The rearrangement joins TRBV28 to TRBJ2-2, with D possibly being TRBD1 (5 bases). The CDR3 loop spans 14 amino acids. The ends were cut back, 8 bases at V and 4 bases at J, with 14 bases in the middle. Germline V lookup: CDR1 MDHEN, CDR2 SYDVKM. CDR3 sequence: CASLSKGATGELFF. CDR3 coding DNA: TGTGCCAGCCTTTCTAAAGGGGCCACCGGGGAGCTGTTTTTT.

This rearrangement joins TRBV4-3 to TRBJ2-7, with 7 nucleotides matching TRBD1. The length of the CDR3 is 13 residues. Germline V CDR1 and CDR2: LGHNA, YSLEER. J lost 5 bases, V lost 2 bases, and 3 bases had no gene match. Written as DNA, the CDR3 is TGCGCCAGCAGCCAACAGACAGGGAACGAGCAGTACTTC. It encodes CASSQQTGNEQYF.